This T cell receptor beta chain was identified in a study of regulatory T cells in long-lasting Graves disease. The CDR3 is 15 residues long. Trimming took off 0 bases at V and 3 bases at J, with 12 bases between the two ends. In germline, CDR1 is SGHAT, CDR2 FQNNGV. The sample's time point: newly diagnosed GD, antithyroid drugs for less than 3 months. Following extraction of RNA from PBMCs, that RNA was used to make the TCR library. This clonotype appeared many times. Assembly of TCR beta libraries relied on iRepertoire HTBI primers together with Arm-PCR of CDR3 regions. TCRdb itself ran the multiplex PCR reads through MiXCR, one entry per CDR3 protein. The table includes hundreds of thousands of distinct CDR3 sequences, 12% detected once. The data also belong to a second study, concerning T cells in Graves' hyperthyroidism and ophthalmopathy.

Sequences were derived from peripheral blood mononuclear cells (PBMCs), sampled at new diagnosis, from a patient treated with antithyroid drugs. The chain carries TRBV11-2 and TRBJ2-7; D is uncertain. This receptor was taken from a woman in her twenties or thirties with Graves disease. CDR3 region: CASSLDRAIYYEQYF. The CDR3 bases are TGTGCCAGCAGCTTAGATAGGGCCATTTACTACGAGCAGTACTTC.